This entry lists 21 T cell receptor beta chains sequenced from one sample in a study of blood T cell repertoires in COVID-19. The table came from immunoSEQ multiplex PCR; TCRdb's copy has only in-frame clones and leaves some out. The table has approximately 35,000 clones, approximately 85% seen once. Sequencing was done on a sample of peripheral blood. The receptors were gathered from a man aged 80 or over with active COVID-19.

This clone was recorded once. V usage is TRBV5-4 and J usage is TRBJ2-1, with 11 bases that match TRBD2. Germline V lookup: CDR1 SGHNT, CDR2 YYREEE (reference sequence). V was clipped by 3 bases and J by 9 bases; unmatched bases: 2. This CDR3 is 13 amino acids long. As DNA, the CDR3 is TGTGCCAGCAGCTCTCTAGCGGGGGGTGAGCAGTTCTTC. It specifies CASSSLAGGEQFF.

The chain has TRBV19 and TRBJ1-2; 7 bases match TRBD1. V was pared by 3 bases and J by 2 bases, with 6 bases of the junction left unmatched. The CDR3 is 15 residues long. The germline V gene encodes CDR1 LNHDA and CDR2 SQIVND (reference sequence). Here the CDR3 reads CASSISQGVNYGYTF. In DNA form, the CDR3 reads TGTGCCAGTAGTATCTCCCAGGGGGTAAACTATGGCTACACCTTC.

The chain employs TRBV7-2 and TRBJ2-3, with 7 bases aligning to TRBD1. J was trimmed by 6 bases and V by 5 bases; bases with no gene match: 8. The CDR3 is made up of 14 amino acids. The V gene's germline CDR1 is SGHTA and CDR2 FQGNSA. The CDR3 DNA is TGTGCCAGCAGCGAGGACAGGTCGGTTGATACGCAGTATTTT. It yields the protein CASSEDRSVDTQYF.

CDR3 nucleotides: TGTGCCAGCAGCCGAGACAGGGTTGGCTACACCTTC. This sequence encodes CASSRDRVGYTF. The chain joins TRBV5-6 to TRBJ1-2; 7 bases align to TRBD1. CDR1 and CDR2 from the germline V gene are SGHDT and YYEEEE. V was pared by 4 bases and J by 7 bases, with 4 bases of the junction left unmatched. The CDR3 has 12 amino acids.

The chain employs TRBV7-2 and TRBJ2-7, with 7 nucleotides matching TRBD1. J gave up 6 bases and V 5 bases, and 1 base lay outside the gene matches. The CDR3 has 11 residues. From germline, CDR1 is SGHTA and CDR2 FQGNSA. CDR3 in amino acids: CASSPGGEQYF. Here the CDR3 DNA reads TGTGCCAGCAGCCCAGGGGGCGAGCAGTACTTC.

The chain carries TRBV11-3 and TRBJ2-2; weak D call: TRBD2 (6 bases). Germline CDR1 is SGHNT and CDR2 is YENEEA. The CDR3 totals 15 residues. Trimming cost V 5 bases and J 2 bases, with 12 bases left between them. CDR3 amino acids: CASSRGTHNTGELFF. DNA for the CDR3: TGTGCCAGCAGCCGCGGGACTCACAACACCGGGGAGCTGTTTTTT.

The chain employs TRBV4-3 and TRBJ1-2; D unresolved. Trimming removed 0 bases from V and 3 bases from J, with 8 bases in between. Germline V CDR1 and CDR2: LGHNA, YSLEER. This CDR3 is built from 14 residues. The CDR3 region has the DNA TGCGCCAGCAGCCAAGATCACCGGGACTATGGCTACACCTTC. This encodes CASSQDHRDYGYTF.

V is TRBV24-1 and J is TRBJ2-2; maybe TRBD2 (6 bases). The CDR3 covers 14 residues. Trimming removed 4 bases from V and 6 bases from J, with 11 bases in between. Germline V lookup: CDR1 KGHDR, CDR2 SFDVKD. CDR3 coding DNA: TGTGCCACCAGTGACTCTGGAGGGGCCGGGGAGCTGTTTTTT. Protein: CATSDSGGAGELFF.

The CDR3 here is CASSEIRIQETQYF. As DNA, the CDR3 is TGTGCCAGCAGTGAGATCAGGATCCAAGAGACCCAGTACTTC. The gene calls are TRBV2 and TRBJ2-5; D not certain. The CDR3 loop spans 14 amino acids. Trimming stripped 3 bases from V and 1 base from J, with 9 bases between. Per the germline V gene, CDR1 is SNHLY and CDR2 is FYNNEI.

CDR3 nucleotides: TGTGCCAGCAGTTACTTCGAAGGGGGAAGCTATGGCTACACCTTC. Amino acid sequence: CASSYFEGGSYGYTF. The chain combines TRBV6-5 with TRBJ1-2; possible D gene TRBD1, 6 bases. The CDR3 spans 15 residues. V gave up 1 base and J gave up 4 bases, with 13 bases separating them. Per germline, CDR1 MNHEY and CDR2 SVGAGI.

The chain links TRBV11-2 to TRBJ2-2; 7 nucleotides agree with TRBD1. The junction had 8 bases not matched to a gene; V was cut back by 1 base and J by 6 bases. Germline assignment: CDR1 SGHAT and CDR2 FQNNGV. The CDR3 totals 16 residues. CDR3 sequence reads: CASSLGVGGVPGELFF. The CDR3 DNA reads TGTGCCAGCAGCTTAGGGGTAGGGGGCGTACCCGGGGAGCTGTTTTTT.

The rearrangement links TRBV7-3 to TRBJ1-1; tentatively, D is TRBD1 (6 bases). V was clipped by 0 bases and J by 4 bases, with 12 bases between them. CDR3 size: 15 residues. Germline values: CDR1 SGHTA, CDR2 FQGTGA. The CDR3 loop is CASSLTLTGPTEAFF. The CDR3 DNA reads TGTGCCAGCAGCTTAACGTTAACAGGGCCCACTGAAGCTTTCTTT. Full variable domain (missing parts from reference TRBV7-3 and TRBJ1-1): GAGVSQTPSNKVTEKGKYVELRCDPISGHTALYWYRQSLGQGPEFLIYFQGTGAADDSGLPNDRFFAVRPEGSVSTLKIQRTERGDSAVYLCASSLTLTGPTEAFFGQGTRLTVV.

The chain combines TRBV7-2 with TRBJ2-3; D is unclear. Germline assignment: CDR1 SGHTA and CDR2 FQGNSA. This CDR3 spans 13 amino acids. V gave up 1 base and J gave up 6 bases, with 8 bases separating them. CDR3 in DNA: TGTGCCAGCAGCTTAGTTAACTCCGATACGCAGTATTTT. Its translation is CASSLVNSDTQYF.

The CDR3 DNA reads as TGCACCAGCAGCCCCGGCAGGCTAGCGGAGGTCGCCGGGGAGCTGTTTTTT. This gives the protein CTSSPGRLAEVAGELFF. The rearrangement uses TRBV1 and TRBJ2-2; TRBD2, the table's D call, was not compared with the DNA. TRBV1 is deemed a pseudogene. CDR3 length: 17 amino acids.

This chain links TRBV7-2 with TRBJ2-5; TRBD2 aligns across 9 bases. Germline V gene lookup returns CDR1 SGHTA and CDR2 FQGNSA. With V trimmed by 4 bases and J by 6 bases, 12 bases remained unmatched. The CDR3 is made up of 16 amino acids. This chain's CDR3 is CASSSAGSGGRKTQYF. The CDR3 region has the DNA TGTGCCAGCAGCTCAGCTGGTAGCGGGGGCAGAAAGACCCAGTACTTC.

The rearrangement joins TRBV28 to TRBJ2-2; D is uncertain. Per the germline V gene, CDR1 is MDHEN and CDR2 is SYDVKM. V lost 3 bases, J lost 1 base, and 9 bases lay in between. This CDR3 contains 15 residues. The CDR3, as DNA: TGTGCCAGCAGTTTTTCCCAAATGAACACCGGGGAGCTGTTTTTT. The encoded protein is CASSFSQMNTGELFF. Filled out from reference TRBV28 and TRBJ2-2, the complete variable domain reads DVKVTQSSRYLVKRTGEKVFLECVQDMDHENMFWYRQDPGLGLRLIYFSYDVKMKEKGDIPEGYSVSREKKERFSLILESASTNQTSMYLCASSFSQMNTGELFFGEGSRLTVL.

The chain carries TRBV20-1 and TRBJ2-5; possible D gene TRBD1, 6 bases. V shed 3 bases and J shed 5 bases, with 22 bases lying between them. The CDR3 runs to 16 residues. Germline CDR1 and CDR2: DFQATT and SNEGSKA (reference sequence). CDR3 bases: TGCAGTGCTAGTAATGAACAGGGAAGCCAAATCGAGACCCAGTACTTC. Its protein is CSASNEQGSQIETQYF.

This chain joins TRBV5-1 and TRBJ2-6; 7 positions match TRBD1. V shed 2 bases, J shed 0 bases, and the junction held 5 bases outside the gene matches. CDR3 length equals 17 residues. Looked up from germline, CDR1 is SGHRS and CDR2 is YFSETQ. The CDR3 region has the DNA TGCGCCAGCAGCTTATCGACAGGGCCCTCTGGGGCCAACGTCCTGACTTTC. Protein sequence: CASSLSTGPSGANVLTF.

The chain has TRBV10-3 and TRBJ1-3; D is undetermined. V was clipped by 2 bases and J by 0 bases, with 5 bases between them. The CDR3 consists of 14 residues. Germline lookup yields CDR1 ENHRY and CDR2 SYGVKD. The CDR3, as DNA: TGTGCCATCAGTGAGACGGTCTCTGGAAACACCATATATTTT. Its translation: CAISETVSGNTIYF.

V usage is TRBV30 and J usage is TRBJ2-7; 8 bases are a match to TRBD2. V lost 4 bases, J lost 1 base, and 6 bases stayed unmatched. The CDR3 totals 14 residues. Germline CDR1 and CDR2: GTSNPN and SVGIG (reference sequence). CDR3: CAWNARGVSYEQYF. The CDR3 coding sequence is TGTGCCTGGAACGCGCGGGGGGTTTCCTACGAGCAGTACTTC.

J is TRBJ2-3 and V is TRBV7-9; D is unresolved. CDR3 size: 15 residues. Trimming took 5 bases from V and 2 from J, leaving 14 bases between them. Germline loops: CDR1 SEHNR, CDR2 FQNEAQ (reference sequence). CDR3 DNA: TGTGCCAGCAGCCCCCATGGTAGAGACACAGATACGCAGTATTTT. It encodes CASSPHGRDTDTQYF.